The present T cell receptor (beta chain) was sequenced within a study of radiotherapy plus CTLA-4 blockade in lung cancer (dated by TCRdb to 2016 to 2019). Background on the whole study: Among the enrolled patients, about 19% had an objective response, and around 31% reached disease control.

The CDR3 goes from the cysteine to the phenylalanine over 15 residues. Only the CDR3 DNA stays, 45 bases, in frame from base 1. V gives up 0 bases and J gives up 0 bases, and the segment between their germline ends measures 8 bases. The germline V gene (reference sequence) yields SGHNT for CDR1 and YYREEE for CDR2. General findings and caveats noted by the study authors: The strongest predictors of response, as reported, were early dynamic changes in blood T cell clones along with a rise in serum interferon-beta after radiation. After treatment with radiotherapy and ipilimumab, TCR clones that originated in tumors expanded in peripheral blood.

On this clone itself: What this receptor recognizes is not known. Base qualities are not at hand, and no much larger clone is one base apart.

In this study, focal radiation therapy paired with CTLA-4 blockade (ipilimumab) was tested in patients who had chemo-refractory metastatic non-small-cell lung cancer. The library was prepared using the immunoSEQ multiplex PCR assay. TCRdb limited this immuneACCESS table to in-frame rearrangements with V and J called. A share of clones is missing; checked studies link under half to unresolved V genes, and the rest is unexplained. The sample table holds approximately 39,000 clones, of which just under 75% were seen once. The ten largest clones add up to roughly 11% of the sample. The sample in question was peripheral blood, obtained from a patient treated with radiotherapy plus ipilimumab. The chain couples TRBV5-4 to TRBJ2-3; the D gene is perhaps TRBD2, on 6 matching bases. The sequence was obtained from a human donor with non-small cell lung cancer who had stable disease on radiotherapy plus ipilimumab. The DNA sequence reads TGTGCCAGCAGCTTGGGGACTACTAGCACAGATACGCAGTATTTT. Its protein reads: CASSLGTTSTDTQYF.